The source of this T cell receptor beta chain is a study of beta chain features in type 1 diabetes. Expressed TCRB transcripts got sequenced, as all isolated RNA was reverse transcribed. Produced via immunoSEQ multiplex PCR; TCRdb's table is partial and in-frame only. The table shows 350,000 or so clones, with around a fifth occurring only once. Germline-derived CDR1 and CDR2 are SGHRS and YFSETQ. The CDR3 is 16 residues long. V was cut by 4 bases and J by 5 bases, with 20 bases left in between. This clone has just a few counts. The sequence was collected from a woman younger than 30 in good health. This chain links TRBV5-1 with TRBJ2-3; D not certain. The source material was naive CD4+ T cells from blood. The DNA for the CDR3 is TGCGCCAGCAGCCCTGGTCCCTACTCCTCAAGAGATACGCAGTATTTT. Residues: CASSPGPYSSRDTQYF.